This T cell receptor (beta chain) was retrieved from a study of OX40 agonist ivuxolimab in advanced cancers. Study summary: Of mixed ages from about 20 to 80 and averaging around 60 years, the group was almost 85% male. Three patients, one with hepatocellular carcinoma and two with cutaneous melanoma, achieved partial responses.

Study-wide findings and caveats: Both blood CD4+ and CD8+ T cells showed clonal growth by week 6 at 0.1 to 3.0 mg/kg.

V lost 2 bases, J lost 4 bases, and 11 bases lay in between. CDR3 size: 14 residues. CDR1 and CDR2 from the germline V gene are MNHEY and SMNVEV (reference sequence). TCRdb keeps only in-frame clones here, not all; method: immunoSEQ multiplex PCR. The sample records about 69,000 clones, 85% to 95% being singletons. As regards this clone: The antigen remains unidentified.

The chain recombines TRBV27 with TRBJ1-2; D might be TRBD1 (6 bases). This sample comprised CD4+ or CD8+ T cells sorted from blood, obtained in a trial of the OX40 agonist ivuxolimab. The origin of this receptor is an adult with an advanced solid tumor such as melanoma, head and neck, liver or kidney cancer. Written as DNA, the CDR3 is TGTGCCAGCAGTTTAAGGGGCAGGGGCTATGGCTACACCTTC. This gives the protein CASSLRGRGYGYTF.